This T cell receptor (beta chain) was sequenced in a study of T cell responses to AZD1222 COVID-19 vaccine. Trimming shortened V by 1 base and J by 5 bases, and 9 bases separated the two germline ends. CDR3 length: 14 amino acids. The germline V gene has CDR1 SNHLY and CDR2 FYNNEI. This clone was seen only a few times. The antigen is unknown. Whole-study results and caveats: Researchers report vaccine-associated CD4 TCRs spanning spike, with dominance at 160-218 and 743-854. No day 14 peak samples; only post-peak repertoires were characterized. At baseline, just five to seven AZD1222 recipients tested seropositive. Donors in the cohort were predominantly white British and more often female, and clonal diversity was possibly underestimated.

Repertoires were generated with immunoSEQ multiplex PCR, while TCRdb's copy carries only in-frame clones and drops some. The repertoire includes 150,000 to 180,000 clones, about nine tenths of them detected once, and over 15% sits in the top ten. The source was peripheral blood, collected on day 0 of AZD1222 vaccination. The chain has TRBV2 and TRBJ1-5; possible D gene TRBD1, 6 bases. The sequence derives from an adult in good health. The CDR3 protein is CASSEVDRYQPQHF. As DNA, the CDR3 is TGTGCCAGCAGTGAAGTAGACAGGTATCAGCCCCAGCATTTT.